The 29 T cell receptor beta chains presented below share a single source sample, sequenced in a study of T cell clonality in common variable immunodeficiency (dated by TCRdb to the mid-2010s). Library preparation employed the immunoSEQ multiplex PCR assay. TCRdb provides this immuneACCESS table in a form limited to in-frame rearrangements. Some clones are lacking; in checked studies, under half of them reflect an unresolved V gene, and why the rest are absent is not known. This sample includes 40,000 to 65,000 clones, and none of them was observed just once. More than 3% of the sample rests with the top ten. The specimen was peripheral blood mononuclear cells. The receptors were sampled from a person aged 18-69 years in good health.

This clone was counted at least ten times. Incomplete CDR3 DNA: TGTGCCAGTAGCCCAGGACTTGACACG. Translating gives CASSPGLDT. The whole CDR3 region reads CASSPGLDTQYF. The V gene is TRBV19, the J gene TRBJ2-3; the D gene is possibly TRBD2 (5 bases). The CDR3 end falls 3 residues outside the read, so it is completed with the germline J gene. The length of the CDR3 is 12 residues. Germline CDR1 LNHDA, CDR2 SQIVND (reference sequence). Based on the CDR3 plus reference TRBV19 and TRBJ2-3, the full variable domain is DGGITQSPKYLFRKEGQNVTLSCEQNLNHDAMYWYRQDPGQGLRLIYYSQIVNDFQKGDIAEGYSVSREKKESFPLTVTSAQKNPTAFYLCASSPGLDTQYFGPGTRLTVL.

CDR3 DNA, as far as it was read: TGTGCCAGCAGCTTAGTTATAGAGGGTCGGACTGAA. Translation gives CASSLVIEGRTE. The full CDR3 protein reads CASSLVIEGRTEAFF. The V gene is TRBV11-1, the J gene TRBJ1-1, with unresolved D. The read ends 3 residues shy of where the CDR3 ends; the end is completed using the germline J gene. CDR1 SGHAT and CDR2 FQDESV come from the germline V gene (reference sequence). Trimming pared 1 base from V and 5 bases from J, leaving 14 bases between. The CDR3 consists of 15 residues. Combining the CDR3 with reference TRBV11-1 and TRBJ1-1 gives the whole variable domain EAEVAQSPRYKITEKSQAVAFWCDPISGHATLYWYRQILGQGPELLVQFQDESVVDDSQLPKDRFSAERLKGVDSTLKIQPAELGDSAMYLCASSLVIEGRTEAFFGQGTRLTVV.

The CDR3 spells CASRPGSTGGTEAFF. CDR3 bases read: TGTGCCAGCAGGCCCGGGTCGACAGGGGGGACTGAA. The rearrangement uses TRBV6-2 or TRBV6-3 and TRBJ1-1, with 9 bases aligning to TRBD1. The sequenced fragment ends 3 residues before the CDR3 boundary, so the rest is inferred from the germline J gene. CDR1 is MNHEY, CDR2 SVGEGT, per germline. This CDR3 is 15 amino acids long. The ends lost 6 bases at V and 5 bases at J; junction bases unmatched: 10.

This clone showed up many times. The CDR3 is cut off 3 residues early in the read; its end comes from the germline J gene. The chain carries TRBV7-9 and TRBJ2-5; TRBD2 matches at 11 bases. Trimming cost V 2 bases and J 5 bases; bases outside gene matches: 1. The germline gives CDR1 SEHNR, CDR2 FQNEAQ (reference sequence). CDR3 length equals 14 residues. The CDR3 reads CASSLLAGGETQYF. The part of the CDR3 DNA that was read is TGTGCCAGCAGCTTATTAGCGGGAGGGGAGACC. Filled out from reference TRBV7-9 and TRBJ2-5, the complete variable domain reads DTGVSQNPRHKITKRGQNVTFRCDPISEHNRLYWYRQTLGQGPEFLTYFQNEAQLEKSRLLSDRFSAERPKGSFSTLEIQRTEQGDSAMYLCASSLLAGGETQYFGPGTRLLVL.

Many counts were recorded for this clone. The read ends 3 residues before the CDR3 terminus; that terminus is restored from the germline J gene. V and J are TRBV20-1 and TRBJ2-2; a possible D gene is TRBD2 (7 bases). Germline V gene data show CDR1 as DFQATT and CDR2 as SNEGSKA (reference sequence). V lost 3 bases and J 6 bases, leaving 17 bases between the germline ends. The CDR3 is 15 residues long. The DNA read from the CDR3 is TGCAGTGCTAGGATCTGGGGGGGGCTTCCCGGGGAG. Its protein product is CSARIWGGLPGE. The full CDR3 sequence reads CSARIWGGLPGELFF.

This clone was recorded at least ten times. The read terminates 3 residues ahead of where the CDR3 ends, so the germline J gene completes it. The chain carries TRBV28 and TRBJ2-5; 9 nucleotides agree with TRBD2. The CDR3 is made up of 16 amino acids. V was clipped by 5 bases and J by 5 bases; unmatched bases: 12. Germline CDR1 reads MDHEN; CDR2 reads SYDVKM. The chain's CDR3 is CASSPTSGFLKETQYF. CDR3 DNA (partial): TGTGCCAGCAGTCCTACTAGCGGGTTCCTTAAGGAGACC.

There are many counts of this clone. One junction end does not reproduce the germline sequence, and a read error may be involved. The CDR3 region is CASSHVPGQRTDTQYF. The covered CDR3 bases are TGCGCCAGCAGCCATGTACCGGGACAGCGCACAGATACG. The genes are TRBV4-2 and TRBJ2-3; 7 bases map to TRBD1. Coverage ceases 3 residues before the CDR3 finishes, and the germline J gene fills in the end. Germline CDR1 and CDR2: LGHNA and YNFKEQ. CDR3 length equals 16 residues.

This clone was observed at least ten times. The sample has other DNA sequences that encode this CDR3 too. CDR3 amino acids: CASSLTSGSYNEQFF. The part of the CDR3 DNA that was read is TGTGCCAGCAGCCTTACTAGCGGGAGCTACAATGAG. The chain combines TRBV6-2 or TRBV6-3 with TRBJ2-1; TRBD2 agrees at 11 bases. The read finishes 3 residues shy of the CDR3 end, and the germline J gene is used to complete it. The germline CDR1 and CDR2 sequences are MNHEY and SVGEGT. CDR3 length equals 15 residues. The ends lost 6 bases at V and 3 bases at J; junction bases unmatched: 4.

This clone was found many times. The sequence runs out 3 residues before the end of the CDR3; the remainder is reconstructed from the germline J gene. The chain employs TRBV20-1 and TRBJ2-3, with TRBD2 as a possible D gene (6 bases). The CDR3 runs 14 residues. The ends were cut back, 4 bases at V and 2 bases at J, with 13 bases in the middle. Per germline, CDR1 DFQATT and CDR2 SNEGSKA (reference sequence). Partial CDR3 DNA: TGCAGTGCTACCTCGGGGGAGTACACAGATACG. The encoded protein is CSATSGEYTDT. In full, the CDR3 reads CSATSGEYTDTQYF.

This clone was found many times. Sequencing ends 3 residues short of the CDR3 end; the germline J gene provides the rest. V and J are TRBV20-1 and TRBJ1-1, with D unclear. The CDR3 loop spans 13 amino acids. Germline V gene data show CDR1 as DFQATT and CDR2 as SNEGSKA (reference sequence). V shed 1 base and J shed 0 bases, with 6 bases lying between them. The CDR3 sequence: CSARGNLNTEAFF. The CDR3 DNA, read in part, is TGCAGTGCTAGAGGAAACTTGAACACTGAA.

The table lists this clone with many counts. The CDR3 goes on 3 residues after the read ends, and that part is filled in from the germline J gene. The rearrangement uses TRBV12-5 and TRBJ2-1; 8 bases are a match to TRBD2. With V trimmed by 7 bases and J by 3 bases, 5 bases remained unmatched. This CDR3 spans 14 amino acids. CDR1 and CDR2 from the germline V gene are LGHNT and FRNRAP. CDR3 DNA, as far as it was read: TGTGCTAGTGAGAGCGGGAGTTTCTACAATGAG. Its protein is CASESGSFYNE. The CDR3 as a whole reads CASESGSFYNEQFF.

This clone occurred many times. The sequenced CDR3 bases are TGTGCCAGCAGTGATAACCGGAGGGGCACAGATACG. Translation gives CASSDNRRGTDT. The whole CDR3 sequence reads CASSDNRRGTDTQYF. The chain carries TRBV6-1 and TRBJ2-3, with D possibly being TRBD2 (6 bases). The CDR3 goes on 3 residues after the read ends, and that part is filled in from the germline J gene. The CDR3 runs to 15 residues. Germline-derived CDR1 and CDR2 are MNHNS and SASEGT. The V gene lost 3 bases and the J gene lost 1 base, with 11 bases spanning the gap.

This clone occurred many times. The sequence runs out 3 residues before the end of the CDR3; the remainder is reconstructed from the germline J gene. J is TRBJ2-1 and V is TRBV9; D possibly corresponds to TRBD1 (5 bases). The germline CDR1 and CDR2 sequences are SGDLS and YYNGEE. V was clipped by 0 bases and J by 3 bases, with 10 bases between them. CDR3 length: 15 residues. The DNA read from the CDR3 is TGTGCCAGCAGCGTAGTGGCAGGGTTCTACAATGAG. Translation gives CASSVVAGFYNE. From start to end, the CDR3 is CASSVVAGFYNEQFF. Drawing the rest from reference TRBV9 and TRBJ2-1, the complete variable domain is DSGVTQTPKHLITATGQRVTLRCSPRSGDLSVYWYQQSLDQGLQFLIQYYNGEERAKGNILERFSAQQFPDLHSELNLSSLELGDSALYFCASSVVAGFYNEQFFGPGTRLTVL.

This clone was seen many times. The CDR3 end lies 3 residues beyond the end of the read and is filled in from the germline J gene. The chain recombines TRBV5-4 with TRBJ2-3, with D maybe TRBD1 (6 bases). Trimming left V 2 bases short and J 1 base short, with 14 bases between. The CDR3 is made up of 16 amino acids. Germline values: CDR1 SGHNT, CDR2 YYREEE (reference sequence). The DNA read from the CDR3 is TGTGCCAGCAGCTTAGGGGGAAAGCCCCGCACAGATACG. It yields the protein CASSLGGKPRTDT. The whole CDR3 sequence is CASSLGGKPRTDTQYF.

This clone was seen many times. Read data end 3 residues before the CDR3 end; the end is taken from the germline J gene. This chain uses TRBV20-1 with TRBJ2-3, with D possibly being TRBD1 (5 bases). V shed 7 bases and J shed 0 bases, with 11 bases lying between them. Germline V gene sequence: CDR1 DFQATT, CDR2 SNEGSKA (reference sequence). The CDR3 sequence is 13 residues long. Partial CDR3 DNA: TGCAGTGAGGTGGACATTAGCACAGATACG. Its translation is CSEVDISTDT. The whole CDR3 sequence reads CSEVDISTDTQYF.

This clone was recorded at least ten times. The CDR3 bases that were read are TGCAGTGCTAGAGACCCAAAACAGGGTGGCCGCTACAATGAG. Protein product: CSARDPKQGGRYNE. The CDR3, in full, reads CSARDPKQGGRYNEQFF. The V call is TRBV20-1, the J call TRBJ2-1; D might be TRBD1 (6 bases). The sequence runs out 3 residues before the end of the CDR3; the remainder is reconstructed from the germline J gene. Germline-derived CDR1 and CDR2 are DFQATT and SNEGSKA (reference sequence). The CDR3 has 17 residues. The ends were cut back, 0 bases at V and 3 bases at J, with 18 bases in the middle.

At least ten counts were recorded for this clone. The read finishes 3 residues shy of the CDR3 end, and the germline J gene is used to complete it. The chain employs TRBV19 and TRBJ2-3; D gene uncertain. Germline V gives CDR1 LNHDA, CDR2 SQIVND (reference sequence). V dropped 2 bases and J dropped 3 bases, with 6 bases sitting between them. This CDR3 has 13 residues. The CDR3 DNA, read in part, is TGTGCCAGTAGTATACAGGAAACAGATACG. Translated, it gives CASSIQETDT. The CDR3 in its entirety is CASSIQETDTQYF.

This clone was seen ten or more times. The CDR3 end is not reached by the read, which stops 3 residues before it; the germline J gene fills it in. This chain uses TRBV5-4 with TRBJ2-1, with TRBD2 matching 11 bases. Germline CDR1 SGHNT, CDR2 YYREEE (reference sequence). The CDR3 is 15 residues long. Trimming cost V 9 bases and J 5 bases; bases outside gene matches: 10. The CDR3: CAITTGTSGNNEQFF. Partial CDR3 DNA: TGTGCCATCACGACCGGGACTAGCGGCAACAATGAG.

Many counts were recorded for this clone. The CDR3 goes on 3 residues after the read ends, and that part is filled in from the germline J gene. The rearrangement uses TRBV2 and TRBJ2-2; D unresolved. CDR1 and CDR2 from the germline V gene are SNHLY and FYNNEI. Trimming cost V 6 bases and J 6 bases, with 14 bases left between them. CDR3 length: 14 residues. This CDR3 reads CASRVNSRAGELFF. CDR3 DNA (partial): TGTGCCAGCAGGGTGAATAGCCGAGCCGGGGAG.

Ten or more counts support this clone. The read stops 3 residues short of the end of the CDR3; the missing end is completed from the germline J gene. J is TRBJ2-5 and V is TRBV20-1, with 9 bases that match TRBD2. Germline loops: CDR1 DFQATT, CDR2 SNEGSKA (reference sequence). The ends lost 5 bases at V and 3 bases at J; junction bases unmatched: 7. The CDR3 length is 14 residues. The CDR3 sequence: CSAPIAGVEETQYF. The CDR3 bases that were read are TGCAGTGCTCCGATAGCGGGAGTGGAAGAGACC.

This clone was seen many times. The read falls 3 residues short of the CDR3 end, and the missing part is taken from the germline J gene. The J gene is TRBJ2-1, the V gene TRBV20-1, with TRBD2 matching 9 bases. CDR3 length: 18 amino acids. Germline CDR1 is DFQATT and CDR2 is SNEGSKA (reference sequence). With 3 bases clipped from V and 4 bases from J, the junction kept 16 bases outside the gene matches. This CDR3 reads CSASRGGGSGRYYNEQFF. The CDR3 DNA, read in part, is TGCAGTGCTAGTCGAGGTGGAGGTAGCGGGAGATATTACAATGAG.

This clone was counted ten times or more. The CDR3 end falls 3 residues outside the read, so it is completed with the germline J gene. The chain employs TRBV20-1 and TRBJ1-4; D might be TRBD1 (5 bases). Trimming removed 3 bases at V and 5 bases at J, with 13 bases between. The CDR3 extends over 14 amino acids. Germline CDR1 reads DFQATT; CDR2 reads SNEGSKA (reference sequence). CDR3 DNA (partial): TGCAGTGCTAGCTCGGGGGGAGTGAATGAAAAA. The encoded protein is CSASSGGVNEK. The whole CDR3 reads CSASSGGVNEKLFF.

This clone occurred many times. Sequence at one end of the junction differs from germline and may be a read error. The read falls 3 residues short of the CDR3 end, and the missing part is taken from the germline J gene. Other DNA sequences from this sample encode an identical CDR3 as well. This chain joins TRBV20-1 and TRBJ1-3; possible D gene TRBD1, 5 bases. This CDR3 has 14 residues. The germline CDR1 and CDR2 sequences are DFQATT and SNEGSKA (reference sequence). CDR3 DNA, as far as it was read: TGCAGTGCCATAGGGGCGAGCTCTGGAAACACG. Its translation: CSAIGASSGNT. The full CDR3 reads CSAIGASSGNTIYF.

This clone came up many times. The CDR3 end lies 3 residues beyond the end of the read and is filled in from the germline J gene. The chain links TRBV2 to TRBJ2-7, with TRBD1 matching over 7 bases. This CDR3 is built from 13 residues. The V gene end was trimmed by 10 bases and the J gene end by 5 bases; junction bases not matched to a gene: 11. CDR1 and CDR2 from the germline V gene are SNHLY and FYNNEI. The CDR3 DNA, read in part, is TGTGCCACTACCGACAGGGTAAGGCACGAG. It translates to CATTDRVRHE. The entire CDR3 sequence reads CATTDRVRHEQYF.

In this sample, this clone turned up many times. The read finishes 3 residues shy of the CDR3 end, and the germline J gene is used to complete it. The chain joins TRBV20-1 to TRBJ2-7; TRBD1 might be the D (5 bases). Germline CDR1 reads DFQATT; CDR2 reads SNEGSKA (reference sequence). V gave up 1 base and J gave up 2 bases, with 12 bases separating them. The CDR3 contains 14 residues. Here the CDR3 reads CSARGGMPPYEQYF. The CDR3 bases that were read are TGCAGTGCTAGAGGGGGCATGCCTCCCTACGAG.

This clone was picked up many times. With the read ending 3 residues before the CDR3 end, the germline J gene is used to fill in that end. The chain recombines TRBV7-8 with TRBJ2-2, with 15 bases fitting TRBD2. This CDR3 is built from 16 residues. Germline CDR1 reads SGHVS; CDR2 reads FQNEAQ. J lost 5 bases, V lost 4 bases, and 2 bases had no gene match. CDR3 bases read: TGTGCCAGCAGCTACGGGACTAGCGGGGGGACCGGGGAG. As protein: CASSYGTSGGTGE. The whole CDR3 is CASSYGTSGGTGELFF.

This clone was recorded a few times. The CDR3 DNA, read in part, is TGTGCCAGTAGTAGGACAGGGGGCTCCTACGAG. Its protein is CASSRTGGSYE. The full CDR3 reads CASSRTGGSYEQYF. This chain joins TRBV19 and TRBJ2-7; 10 bases are shared with TRBD1. The read terminates 3 residues ahead of where the CDR3 ends, so the germline J gene completes it. CDR3 length: 14 residues. Germline CDR1 is LNHDA and CDR2 is SQIVND (reference sequence). The junction had 0 bases not matched to a gene; V was cut back by 4 bases and J by 0 bases.

This clone was observed at least ten times. The read stops 3 residues short of the end of the CDR3; the missing end is completed from the germline J gene. The rearrangement uses TRBV5-4 and TRBJ2-3; 10 positions match TRBD1. Germline loops: CDR1 SGHNT, CDR2 YYREEE (reference sequence). J lost 4 bases, V lost 4 bases, and 6 bases had no gene match. The length of the CDR3 is 15 residues. CDR3 residues: CASSLPGQGSDTQYF. The CDR3 DNA, read in part, is TGTGCCAGCAGCCTACCGGGACAGGGGTCAGATACG.

This clone occurred many times. The read ends 3 residues early relative to the CDR3; the germline J gene fills the gap. The chain employs TRBV30 and TRBJ1-4; TRBD1 might be the D (5 bases). CDR3 size: 16 residues. V gave up 0 bases and J gave up 5 bases, with 16 bases separating them. CDR1 and CDR2 from the germline V gene are GTSNPN and SVGIG (reference sequence). CDR3 DNA (partial): TGTGCCTGGAGTGTACTTGGGGCAGGCTTAAATGAAAAA. It specifies CAWSVLGAGLNEK. Given in full, the CDR3 is CAWSVLGAGLNEKLFF.